This T cell receptor beta chain was recovered during a study of blood T cell repertoires in COVID-19. Across the study: Samples came from the United States, Italy and Spain, spanning acute and convalescent COVID-19. Sources were T cells, B-cell-depleted T cells, or PBMCs; the material itself was cDNA or gDNA.

This CDR3 contains 15 residues. V dropped 3 bases and J dropped 2 bases, with 13 bases sitting between them. Per germline, CDR1 SGHRS and CDR2 YFSETQ. The authors' processing: Reference gene primer amplification gave nucleated cell count estimates. The repertoire was sequenced with immunoSEQ multiplex PCR; TCRdb's copy has only in-frame clones and lacks some. V, J and clone size reflect that table, while D and trimming were determined from the DNA. The sample lists almost 70,000 clones, under 85% seen once, with about 15% in the top ten. This TCR was recovered from a man aged 60-69 years with acute or convalescent COVID-19. The gene calls are TRBV5-1 and TRBJ2-3; the D gene is possibly TRBD2 (6 bases). Sequencing was carried out using peripheral blood. This chain's CDR3 is CASSSGLFSTDTQYF. The CDR3 bases are TGCGCCAGCAGCTCGGGACTTTTTTCCACAGATACGCAGTATTTT.